A few counts support the clone carrying this TCR beta chain. Each CDR3 protein is one row after TCRdb ran MiXCR on the RT-PCR reads. The repertoire holds roughly 880,000 distinct CDR3 sequences, with 15% to 20% as singletons. The sample belongs to a study of patients and donors after allogeneic stem cell transplantation. The sequence was obtained from a human donor who was either an allogeneic HSCT recipient or a stem cell or donor lymphocyte infusion donor (not recorded which). It is not recorded whose cells these are; they may come from a transplant donor. Sequencing input: blood, either unsorted or a sorted T cell fraction (not recorded which).

CDR3 in DNA: TGTGCCATCGGAAATAGCGGGGTAGGGGTCGAGACCCAGTACTTC. It yields the protein CAIGNSGVGVETQYF. The V call is TRBV10-3, the J call TRBJ2-5, with 8 bases that match TRBD2. The CDR3 length is 15 residues. Germline V CDR1 and CDR2: ENHRY, SYGVKD. With V trimmed by 8 bases and J by 5 bases, 13 bases remained unmatched.